This T cell receptor beta chain was identified during a study of T cell clusters in autoimmune cytopenias (dated by TCRdb to the late 2010s). A note on the overall study: A median TRB sequencing depth of roughly 56,000 reads per sample was reached, and a median of roughly 2,300 distinct TRB clonotypes per sample was obtained. Peripheral blood TRB and IGH repertoires were sequenced in autoimmune cytopenia patients at active disease and during treatment follow-up, alongside healthy, CLL and autoimmune hepatitis controls. The goal of the study was to find out whether patients with autoimmune cytopenia have a disease-specific immune repertoire signature that could be used as a blood-based biomarker. On the study overall, not on this receptor specifically: Approximately 3-fold more exclusive TRB clusters were observed in healthy donors than in active autoimmune hepatitis patients, consistent with an autoimmunity-wide signature. GLIPH suggested that primary autoimmune cytopenia patients lacked physiological T cell clusters: 51 clusters were exclusive to healthy donors versus approximately 18 exclusive to patients. TRB repertoire shifts, with less even repertoires observed in secondary cytopenia and CLL, were mostly attributed to lymphoma bias rather than autoimmunity. In the comparison of secondary cytopenia with CLL, no cluster-lack signature showed up, apparently because the dominant lymphoma-associated repertoire masked the signature. The T cell clusters were defined only in silico, and the functional role of the clusters still needed to be validated experimentally.

TRB rearrangements were amplified by multiplex PCR following a touch-down protocol, with the TRB-A and TRB-B primer pools mixed in one tube. Illumina adapters and sample indices were added to the amplicons through two consecutive PCR reactions using Phusion HS II polymerase. The amplicons were purified from gel with the NucleoSpin Gel and PCR Clean-up kit, after which the amplicons were quantified by Qubit and checked for quality on an Agilent 2100 Bioanalyzer. Sequencing of the libraries was performed on an Illumina MiSeq with 600-cycle, single-indexed, paired-end runs. On the study's bioinformatics: MiXCR version 2.1.12 with the default MiXCR reference library was used to align and assemble TRB reads. A clone was defined by each unique CDR3 nucleotide sequence, and the analysis included only productive sequences with two or more reads. Repertoire diversity was assessed with alpha-parameterized diversity profiles (alpha 0 to 5), including the Shannon (alpha 1) and Simpson (alpha 2) indices, which were computed with an R script. Combinatorial TRB VJ usage was computed with the tcR package and compared between cohorts by principal component analysis with ade4. GLIPH clustering of TCRbeta CDR3s was carried out on cohort pairs matched by age and read depth, and cluster frequencies were compared by Wilcoxon test. Reads reprocessed by TCRdb are summarized as one entry per CDR3 protein sequence, and DNA is absent. Here the V and J calls rest on TCRdb's processing, not on the authors' analysis. The sample table records a few thousand distinct CDR3 sequences. Clones ranked in the top ten supply about 51% of the sample.

Including cysteine and phenylalanine, the CDR3 has 18 amino acids. The entry carries no DNA sequence. The germline V gene (reference sequence) provides CDR1 MNHEY and CDR2 SMNVEV. For each sample, TRB amplification used 250 ng of peripheral blood genomic DNA, equal to some 38,000 genome equivalents. No count is given, but going by its frequency this clonotype is medium-sized (0.01 to 0.1%). The clone's antigen remains unknown. The sequence was collected from a human donor with an autoimmune cytopenia or autoimmune hepatitis (not recorded which). Recombination joined TRBV27 with TRBJ2-5; TCRdb gives TRBD1 as the D gene, but with no DNA this cannot be confirmed. What was sequenced was peripheral blood. For the CDR3, the sequence is CASSLTTGGAGKSATQYF.